These 32 T cell receptor beta chains were sequenced from one sample in a study of patients and donors after allogeneic stem cell transplantation. TCRdb passed the RT-PCR reads through MiXCR, listing each CDR3 protein once. The sample has roughly 41,000 distinct CDR3 sequences, under 35% seen once; the top ten hold approximately 79%. The sample comprised blood, either unsorted or a sorted T cell fraction (not recorded which). These receptors were obtained from a human donor who was either an allogeneic HSCT recipient or a stem cell or donor lymphocyte infusion donor (not recorded which). It is not recorded whose cells these are; they may come from a transplant donor.

The J gene is TRBJ2-7, the V gene TRBV14, with TRBD1 matching over 8 bases. CDR1 is SGHDN and CDR2 is FVKESK in the germline V gene. After removal of 2 bases from V and 6 bases from J, the junction contained 3 bases not matched to a gene. CDR3 length: 13 amino acids. CDR3 nucleotides: TGTGCCAGCAGCCAACGACAGGGGATCGAGCAGTACTTC. Translation: CASSQRQGIEQYF.

V and J are TRBV12-3 or TRBV12-4 and TRBJ2-1; the match to TRBD2 covers 11 bases. This CDR3 is built from 17 residues. J lost 9 bases, V lost 3 bases, and 13 bases had no gene match. CDR3 nucleotides: TGTGCCAGCAGTTTGCGCGGGGGGCTAGCGGGAGGAAGTGAGCAGTTCTTC. This encodes CASSLRGGLAGGSEQFF.

This clonotype has a count of ten or more. The rearrangement uses TRBV20-1 and TRBJ1-2; 10 bases are a match to TRBD1. The CDR3 is 14 amino acids. CDR1 and CDR2 (germline): DFQATT, SNEGSKA (reference sequence). The J segment lost 8 bases and the V segment lost 5 bases, leaving 11 bases of the junction unmatched. In DNA form, the CDR3 reads TGCAGTGCTTCAACAGAGGGACAGGGGATAGGCTACACCTTC. This translates into CSASTEGQGIGYTF.

This clonotype appeared many times. The gene calls are TRBV5-8 and TRBJ1-2, with D possibly TRBD1 on 5 matching bases. Trimming shortened V by 4 bases and J by 4 bases, and 20 bases separated the two germline ends. Looked up from germline, CDR1 is SGHTS and CDR2 is YDEGEE. The CDR3 runs 16 residues. The CDR3 nucleotides read TGTGCCAGCAGCCCCGGATGGGCAGGGTCGGGCTATGGCTACACCTTC. Translated: CASSPGWAGSGYGYTF.

This clonotype appeared a single time. The chain links TRBV9 to TRBJ2-7; D uncertain. The CDR3 contains 15 residues. CDR1 and CDR2 from the germline V gene are SGDLS and YYNGEE. Trimming cost V 1 base and J 0 bases, with 11 bases left between them. CDR3 nucleotides: TGTGCCAGCAGCGTATTAGGCAACCCCTCCTACGAGCAGTACTTC. This codes for CASSVLGNPSYEQYF.

This chain links TRBV5-1 with TRBJ2-1; 10 nucleotides line up with TRBD2. Germline V CDR1 and CDR2: SGHRS, YFSETQ. J lost 7 bases, V lost 4 bases, and 11 bases had no gene match. The CDR3 spans 16 residues. The CDR3 protein is CASSPWGSGGLNEQFF. The CDR3 nucleotides are TGCGCCAGCAGCCCGTGGGGTAGCGGGGGGCTAAATGAGCAGTTCTTC.

This clonotype was detected a few times. The chain employs TRBV28 and TRBJ1-2, with 7 bases fitting TRBD1. In germline, CDR1 is MDHEN, CDR2 SYDVKM. V trimming: 2 bases; J trimming: 8 bases; junction bases outside the gene matches: 11. This CDR3 spans 15 amino acids. Written as DNA, the CDR3 is TGTGCCAGCAGTTTAAGAGAAGGGGGCTTAAGGGGCTACACCTTC. Translating it yields CASSLREGGLRGYTF.

The chain joins TRBV4-3 to TRBJ2-1; D is undetermined. V dropped 0 bases and J dropped 2 bases, with 11 bases sitting between them. The CDR3 sequence is 16 residues long. Germline assignment: CDR1 LGHNA and CDR2 YSLEER. The CDR3 sequence is CASSQDEITAYNEQFF. The CDR3 coding sequence is TGCGCCAGCAGCCAAGATGAGATAACTGCCTACAATGAGCAGTTCTTC.

This clonotype has more than one count but fewer than ten. V and J are TRBV4-1 and TRBJ2-1; D is perhaps TRBD1 (5 bases). V dropped 0 bases and J dropped 6 bases, with 21 bases sitting between them. Germline CDR1 and CDR2: MGHRA and YSYEKL. This CDR3 has 18 amino acids. CDR3 residues: CASSQEGLARPTGNEQFF. As DNA, the CDR3 is TGCGCCAGCAGCCAAGAGGGGTTAGCAAGACCAACAGGCAATGAGCAGTTCTTC.

The chain couples TRBV7-9 to TRBJ2-7; 7 bases are a match to TRBD2. The V gene's germline CDR1 is SEHNR and CDR2 FQNEAQ (reference sequence). The CDR3 is 12 amino acids. The V segment lost 5 bases and the J segment 3 bases; nucleotides outside the gene matches: 1. CDR3 amino acids: CASSRTSYEQYF. The CDR3 DNA is TGTGCCAGCAGCCGGACTAGCTACGAGCAGTACTTC.

V usage is TRBV9 and J usage is TRBJ2-7, with TRBD1 matching 8 bases. V was pared by 4 bases and J by 6 bases, with 9 bases of the junction left unmatched. CDR1 and CDR2 from the germline V gene are SGDLS and YYNGEE. This CDR3 has 14 amino acids. The CDR3 DNA reads TGTGCCAGCAGCCCCCGGGACAGGTCCCTCGAGCAGTACTTC. This sequence encodes CASSPRDRSLEQYF.

This rearrangement joins TRBV5-4 to TRBJ2-3; D is unresolved. This CDR3 comprises 14 residues. V lost 0 bases and J lost 2, with 7 bases in between. CDR1 and CDR2 from the germline V gene are SGHNT and YYREEE (reference sequence). CDR3 DNA: TGTGCCAGCAGCTTGGCCTTATTCACAGATACGCAGTATTTT. Protein product: CASSLALFTDTQYF. Full variable domain (outside the CDR3, taken from reference TRBV5-4 and TRBJ2-3): ETGVTQSPTHLIKTRGQQVTLRCSSQSGHNTVSWYQQALGQGPQFIFQYYREEENGRGNFPPRFSGLQFPNYSSELNVNALELDDSALYLCASSLALFTDTQYFGPGTRLTVL.

The V call is TRBV7-6, the J call TRBJ2-4; the match to TRBD2 covers 8 bases. This CDR3 spans 17 amino acids. From germline, CDR1 is SGHVS and CDR2 FNYEAQ. V was clipped by 5 bases and J by 0 bases; unmatched bases: 9. Here the CDR3 DNA reads TGTGCCAGCAGCCCTTCTACTAGCGGACTAGCCAAAAACATTCAGTACTTC. Protein: CASSPSTSGLAKNIQYF.

V gene TRBV6-2 or TRBV6-3 combines with J gene TRBJ2-2; D is unresolved. V shed 2 bases and J shed 6 bases, with 7 bases lying between them. Germline V gives CDR1 MNHEY, CDR2 SVGEGT. This CDR3 has 13 amino acids. The CDR3 region is CASSYTAPGELFF. CDR3 DNA: TGTGCCAGCAGTTACACGGCCCCCGGGGAGCTGTTTTTT.

The chain joins TRBV28 to TRBJ2-5; D remains unclear. This CDR3 has 13 amino acids. Deletions cut 5 bases from V and 0 bases from J, with 7 bases between. Looked up from germline, CDR1 is MDHEN and CDR2 is SYDVKM. The CDR3 coding sequence is TGTGCCAGCAGTAGCGAACACCAAGAGACCCAGTACTTC. Amino acids: CASSSEHQETQYF.

This clonotype came up many times. The rearrangement links TRBV6-6 to TRBJ1-2; weak D call: TRBD1 (6 bases). This CDR3 is 14 amino acids long. The germline gives CDR1 MNHNY, CDR2 SVGAGI (reference sequence). Trimming pared 2 bases from V and 4 bases from J, leaving 11 bases between. CDR3 region: CASSYGDRTYGYTF. The CDR3, as DNA: TGTGCCAGCAGTTACGGAGACAGGACCTATGGCTACACCTTC.

There are a few counts of this clonotype. The chain is built from TRBV12-3 or TRBV12-4 and TRBJ2-2; D is possibly TRBD1 or TRBD2 (5 bases each). V shed 4 bases and J shed 1 base, with 10 bases lying between them. The CDR3 loop spans 15 amino acids. CDR3: CASSWDPMNTGELFF. Written as DNA, the CDR3 is TGTGCCAGCAGTTGGGACCCTATGAACACCGGGGAGCTGTTTTTT.

CDR3 nucleotide sequence: TGTGCCAGCTCTGGAGCGGAGACCCAGTACTTC. As protein: CASSGAETQYF. The rearrangement links TRBV18 to TRBJ2-5; D gene unclear. Trimming left V 6 bases short and J 5 bases short, with 7 bases between. In germline, CDR1 is KGHSH, CDR2 LQKENI. The CDR3 has 11 amino acids. Looking up the rest from reference TRBV18 and TRBJ2-5 gives the full variable domain: NAGVMQNPRHLVRRRGQEARLRCSPMKGHSHVYWYRQLPEEGLKFMVYLQKENIIDESGMPKERFSAEFPKEGPSILRIQQVVRGDSAAYFCASSGAETQYFGPGTRLLVL.

The chain recombines TRBV7-6 with TRBJ2-5; D is unclear. The CDR3 is 14 amino acids. Trimming took off 3 bases at V and 4 bases at J, with 12 bases between the two ends. The germline gives CDR1 SGHVS, CDR2 FNYEAQ. CDR3 coding DNA: TGTGCCAGCAGCTTTAGGCCAAGAGCAGAGACCCAGTACTTC. It encodes CASSFRPRAETQYF.

V usage is TRBV12-3 or TRBV12-4 and J usage is TRBJ1-5; TRBD1 might be the D (5 bases). The CDR3 contains 14 residues. Trimming removed 10 bases at V and 2 bases at J, with 15 bases between. The CDR3 DNA follows: TGTGCCACCAATAAGGGGTTAGGCAATCAGCCCCAGCATTTT. It translates to CATNKGLGNQPQHF.

The chain has TRBV4-3 and TRBJ2-2; perhaps TRBD1 as D (6 bases). The CDR3 totals 15 residues. In germline, CDR1 is LGHNA, CDR2 YSLEER. Trimming removed 4 bases from V and 2 bases from J, with 11 bases in between. The CDR3 coding sequence is TGCGCCAGCAGCCCGGACAGAGCTAACACCGGGGAGCTGTTTTTT. Protein product: CASSPDRANTGELFF.

The chain is built from TRBV5-6 and TRBJ2-7; no reliable D call. Germline assignment: CDR1 SGHDT and CDR2 YYEEEE. This CDR3 has 15 amino acids. V was trimmed by 1 base and J by 4 bases, leaving 15 bases between them. This CDR3 reads CASSLRPHRAYEQYF. In DNA form, the CDR3 reads TGTGCCAGCAGCTTGCGTCCGCATCGAGCTTACGAGCAGTACTTC.

The chain combines TRBV4-1 with TRBJ2-5; the D is unclear. The V end lost 4 bases, the J end lost 5 bases, and 11 bases lay between the germline ends. Germline values: CDR1 MGHRA, CDR2 YSYEKL. This CDR3 region has 13 residues. CDR3 in amino acids: CASSRGPGETQYF. CDR3 sequence (DNA): TGCGCCAGCAGCCGAGGACCCGGGGAGACCCAGTACTTC.

A few counts support this clonotype. The V and J genes are TRBV27 and TRBJ1-2; D remains unclear. The CDR3 sequence is 14 residues long. From germline, CDR1 is MNHEY and CDR2 SMNVEV (reference sequence). Trimming removed 3 bases from V and 4 bases from J, with 12 bases in between. The CDR3 DNA follows: TGTGCCAGCAGTTTCGCTGGACGGCTCTATGGCTACACCTTC. Its translation: CASSFAGRLYGYTF.

This clonotype was detected once. The chain combines TRBV12-3 or TRBV12-4 with TRBJ2-7; 10 bases are shared with TRBD2. The CDR3 consists of 15 residues. V was clipped by 1 base and J by 3 bases; unmatched bases: 3. In DNA form, the CDR3 reads TGTGCCAGCAGTTTAGGGCTAGCGGGGGACTACGAGCAGTACTTC. It yields the protein CASSLGLAGDYEQYF.

The chain is built from TRBV24-1 and TRBJ2-5, with 7 positions matching TRBD1. Germline CDR1 KGHDR, CDR2 SFDVKD. Germline trimming cut 6 bases from V and 5 bases from J; bases unmatched to any gene: 8. This CDR3 is 14 amino acids long. DNA of the CDR3: TGTGCCACCAGTAACGGACAGGACTTCGAGACCCAGTACTTC. Protein: CATSNGQDFETQYF.

In its sample, this clonotype was seen a few times. V and J are TRBV7-9 and TRBJ1-1; no firm D call. The germline CDR1 and CDR2 sequences are SEHNR and FQNEAQ (reference sequence). The V end lost 8 bases, the J end lost 7 bases, and 14 bases lay between the germline ends. The CDR3 is 12 amino acids. The CDR3 sequence: CASRTPGLEAFF. CDR3 sequence (DNA): TGTGCCAGCCGTACCCCGGGTCTTGAAGCTTTCTTT.

CDR3 coding DNA: TGCAGTGCTGTAGCGGGAGATGGCTACGAGCAGTACTTC. It specifies CSAVAGDGYEQYF. V usage is TRBV20-1 and J usage is TRBJ2-7; 9 bases are shared with TRBD2. Germline V gene sequence: CDR1 DFQATT, CDR2 SNEGSKA (reference sequence). This CDR3 region has 13 residues. With 5 bases clipped from V and 3 bases from J, the junction kept 5 bases outside the gene matches.

The V call is TRBV5-1, the J call TRBJ2-1, with D possibly TRBD2 on 5 matching bases. Trimming pared 0 bases from V and 0 bases from J, leaving 7 bases between. This CDR3 spans 15 amino acids. Germline V gene lookup returns CDR1 SGHRS and CDR2 YFSETQ. This CDR3 reads CASSLGEPSYNEQFF. CDR3 in DNA: TGCGCCAGCAGCTTGGGGGAGCCCTCCTACAATGAGCAGTTCTTC. Supplemented by reference TRBV5-1 and TRBJ2-1, the full variable domain reads KAGVTQTPRYLIKTRGQQVTLSCSPISGHRSVSWYQQTPGQGLQFLFEYFSETQRNKGNFPGRFSGRQFSNSRSEMNVSTLELGDSALYLCASSLGEPSYNEQFFGPGTRLTVL.

This clonotype was seen more than once but under ten times. Since a much larger clone is just one base distant, this may be a read error. V is TRBV5-1 and J is TRBJ1-2; weak D call: TRBD1 (5 bases). This CDR3 spans 13 amino acids. Germline V CDR1 and CDR2: SGHRS, YFSETQ. V was clipped by 1 base and J by 5 bases, with 9 bases between them. The DNA for the CDR3 is TGCGCCAGCAGCTTGACAGGAGATTATGGCTACACCTTC. It encodes CASSLTGDYGYTF.

This rearrangement joins TRBV29-1 to TRBJ2-3; the match to TRBD1 covers 8 bases. The CDR3 sequence is 12 residues long. Trimming removed 4 bases from V and 6 bases from J; junction bases left unmatched: 3. Germline values: CDR1 SQVTM, CDR2 ANQGSEA. In nucleotides, the CDR3 is TGCAGCGTTGCCCAGGGGGCGGATACGCAGTATTTT. Its protein product is CSVAQGADTQYF.

The chain has TRBV29-1 and TRBJ2-7; 11 positions agree with TRBD1. V shed 5 bases, J shed 3 bases, and the junction held 3 bases outside the gene matches. The CDR3 is 13 residues long. Germline values: CDR1 SQVTM, CDR2 ANQGSEA. The CDR3 loop is CSVTGTGGYEQYF. The CDR3 DNA is TGCAGCGTTACAGGGACAGGGGGCTACGAGCAGTACTTC.